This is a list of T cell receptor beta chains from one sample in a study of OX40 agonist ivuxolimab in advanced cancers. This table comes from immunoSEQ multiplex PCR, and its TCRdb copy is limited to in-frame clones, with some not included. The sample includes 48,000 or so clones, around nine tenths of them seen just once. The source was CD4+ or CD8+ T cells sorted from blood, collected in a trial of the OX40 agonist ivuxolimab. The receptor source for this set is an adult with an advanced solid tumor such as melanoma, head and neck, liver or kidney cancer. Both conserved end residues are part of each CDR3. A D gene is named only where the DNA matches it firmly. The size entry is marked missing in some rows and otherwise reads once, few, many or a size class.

CDR3 DNA: TGTGCCAGCAGCGTAGCCCAGGACTATGGCTACACCTTC; CDR3 protein: CASSVAQDYGYTF; J gene: TRBJ1-2; V gene: TRBV9; D gene: .; clone size: .
CDR3 DNA: TGTGCCAGCAGCTTAGCAGGGGGCGGGTATGGCTACACCTTC; CDR3 protein: CASSLAGGGYGYTF; J gene: TRBJ1-2; V gene: TRBV11-2; D gene: TRBD1; clone size: .
CDR3 DNA: TGTGCCAGCAGCCCGGGCTTGAACACTGAAGCTTTCTTT; CDR3 protein: CASSPGLNTEAFF; J gene: TRBJ1-1; V gene: TRBV9; D gene: .; clone size: .
CDR3 DNA: TGTGCCAGCAGCCAAGCTGGACTAGCGGACTCCTACGAGCAGTACTTC; CDR3 protein: CASSQAGLADSYEQYF; J gene: TRBJ2-7; V gene: TRBV4-2; D gene: TRBD2; clone size: .
CDR3 DNA: TGCAGTGCCCGGTCCTACAATGAGCAGTTCTTC; CDR3 protein: CSARSYNEQFF; J gene: TRBJ2-1; V gene: TRBV20-1; D gene: .; clone size: .
CDR3 DNA: TGTGCCAGCAGCTTACGGGCAAACCACCAAGAGACCCAGTACTTC; CDR3 protein: CASSLRANHQETQYF; J gene: TRBJ2-5; V gene: TRBV7-9; D gene: .; clone size: .
CDR3 DNA: TGTGCAAGTCGGGGAAGACTCGGGACAGGGAGAGAGACCCAGTACTTC; CDR3 protein: CASRGRLGTGRETQYF; J gene: TRBJ2-5; V gene: TRBV12-2; D gene: .; clone size: .
CDR3 DNA: TGCGCCAGCAGCCAAGATCAAGGCAGCCTCAATCAGCCCCAGCATTTT; CDR3 protein: CASSQDQGSLNQPQHF; J gene: TRBJ1-5; V gene: TRBV4-3; D gene: .; clone size: .
CDR3 DNA: TGCACCAGCAGCCGGGGGGCGAATAACTATGGCTACACCTTC; CDR3 protein: CTSSRGANNYGYTF; J gene: TRBJ1-2; V gene: TRBV1; D gene: .; clone size: .
CDR3 DNA: TGTGCCAGTACCCTATTCGACAGATACACCGGGGAGCTGTTTTTT; CDR3 protein: CASTLFDRYTGELFF; J gene: TRBJ2-2; V gene: TRBV19; D gene: .; clone size: .
CDR3 DNA: TGTGCCAGTAGTATCCTAGCGGGGCAAATTAATGAGCAGTTCTTC; CDR3 protein: CASSILAGQINEQFF; J gene: TRBJ2-1; V gene: TRBV19; D gene: TRBD2; clone size: .
CDR3 DNA: TGTGCCAGCAGCGGGCCGACAGGGAAGGGTCCTACTGAAGCTTTCTTT; CDR3 protein: CASSGPTGKGPTEAFF; J gene: TRBJ1-1; V gene: TRBV7-2; D gene: TRBD1; clone size: medium-sized
CDR3 DNA: TGCGCCAGCAGCCAAGTCGTGGTGCGGACCACGAACACCGGGGAGCTGTTTTTT; CDR3 protein: CASSQVVVRTTNTGELFF; J gene: TRBJ2-2; V gene: TRBV4-1; D gene: .; clone size: once
CDR3 DNA: TGCGCCAGCAGCCCGACACTTTCGGTGGGTTCAGGCAATCAGCCCCAGCATTTT; CDR3 protein: CASSPTLSVGSGNQPQHF; J gene: TRBJ1-5; V gene: TRBV5-1; D gene: .; clone size: .
CDR3 DNA: TGCAGCGTGAAAAGACAGGGGGTGGGCACAGATACGCAGTATTTT; CDR3 protein: CSVKRQGVGTDTQYF; J gene: TRBJ2-3; V gene: TRBV29-1; D gene: TRBD1; clone size: .
CDR3 DNA: TGTGCCAGCAGTGCCGACAGGGCTACGCAGTATTTT; CDR3 protein: CASSADRATQYF; J gene: TRBJ2-3; V gene: TRBV27; D gene: TRBD1; clone size: .
CDR3 DNA: TGTGCCAGCAGTTTATTAGTGACAGTAAATAGCAATCAGCCCCAGCATTTT; CDR3 protein: CASSLLVTVNSNQPQHF; J gene: TRBJ1-5; V gene: TRBV28; D gene: .; clone size: .
CDR3 DNA: TGTGCCAGCAGCTTAGACAGGGGGCGTTTGAACACTGAAGCTTTCTTT; CDR3 protein: CASSLDRGRLNTEAFF; J gene: TRBJ1-1; V gene: TRBV11-2; D gene: TRBD1; clone size: .
CDR3 DNA: TGTGCCAGCAGCTTGGAAGACGGGCTATCTAGCACAGATACGCAGTATTTT; CDR3 protein: CASSLEDGLSSTDTQYF; J gene: TRBJ2-3; V gene: TRBV5-6; D gene: .; clone size: .
CDR3 DNA: TGTGCCAGCAGCTTAGGCAGGGGGGCTGGGGATACGCAGTATTTT; CDR3 protein: CASSLGRGAGDTQYF; J gene: TRBJ2-3; V gene: TRBV5-4; D gene: .; clone size: .
CDR3 DNA: TGTGCCAGCAGCGCCCCTAGCGGGGGGTCGAAGGCCCAGTACTTC; CDR3 protein: CASSAPSGGSKAQYF; J gene: TRBJ2-5; V gene: TRBV7-8; D gene: TRBD2; clone size: .
CDR3 DNA: TGTGCCAGCAGTCCCGCAGATAGCAATCAGCCCCAGCATTTT; CDR3 protein: CASSPADSNQPQHF; J gene: TRBJ1-5; V gene: TRBV27; D gene: .; clone size: .
CDR3 DNA: TGTGCCAGCAGTAAGACAGGGGGCGAGCAGTACTTC; CDR3 protein: CASSKTGGEQYF; J gene: TRBJ2-7; V gene: TRBV6-5; D gene: TRBD1; clone size: once
CDR3 DNA: TGTGCCAGCAGCCCCCATCCGGGGAACTACGAGCAGTACTTC; CDR3 protein: CASSPHPGNYEQYF; J gene: TRBJ2-7; V gene: TRBV11-3; D gene: .; clone size: .
CDR3 DNA: TGTGCCAGCAGCTTGGAGACAGGGGGCCACGAGCAGTACTTC; CDR3 protein: CASSLETGGHEQYF; J gene: TRBJ2-7; V gene: TRBV5-6; D gene: TRBD1; clone size: .
CDR3 DNA: TGTGCCAGCAGAGGCAGGGAGGGCCGCGATACGCAGTATTTT; CDR3 protein: CASRGREGRDTQYF; J gene: TRBJ2-3; V gene: TRBV7-9; D gene: TRBD2; clone size: .
CDR3 DNA: TGTGCCAGCAGTTTCCGGACACTTGCAACTAATGAAAAACTGTTTTTT; CDR3 protein: CASSFRTLATNEKLFF; J gene: TRBJ1-4; V gene: TRBV28; D gene: .; clone size: .
CDR3 DNA: TGTGCCACCAGCAGAGATTGGCAAAACACTGAAGCTTTCTTT; CDR3 protein: CATSRDWQNTEAFF; J gene: TRBJ1-1; V gene: TRBV15; D gene: .; clone size: .
CDR3 DNA: TGTGCCAGCAGCCTAGGATATAGCAATCAGCCCCAGCATTTT; CDR3 protein: CASSLGYSNQPQHF; J gene: TRBJ1-5; V gene: TRBV7-2; D gene: .; clone size: .
CDR3 DNA: TGTGCCTGGAGCCCGGGAGTGTCCAATGAGCAGTTCTTC; CDR3 protein: CAWSPGVSNEQFF; J gene: TRBJ2-1; V gene: TRBV30; D gene: .; clone size: .
CDR3 DNA: TGTGCCAGCAGTGTTACTGGACTAGCGGGGTTAGTCTACGAGCAGTACTTC; CDR3 protein: CASSVTGLAGLVYEQYF; J gene: TRBJ2-7; V gene: TRBV6-1; D gene: TRBD2; clone size: once
CDR3 DNA: TGTGCCAGCAGTTTAGACGGGACCTACGAGCAGTACTTC; CDR3 protein: CASSLDGTYEQYF; J gene: TRBJ2-7; V gene: TRBV28; D gene: .; clone size: .
CDR3 DNA: TGTGCCAGCAGGTTGTCGGGACAGGCCTCCTACGAGCAGTACTTC; CDR3 protein: CASRLSGQASYEQYF; J gene: TRBJ2-7; V gene: TRBV27; D gene: TRBD1; clone size: .
CDR3 DNA: TGTGCCAGCAGTTCCGTCGGGCCCCGTTTCCTCTATGGCTACACCTTC; CDR3 protein: CASSSVGPRFLYGYTF; J gene: TRBJ1-2; V gene: TRBV27; D gene: .; clone size: .
CDR3 DNA: TGTGCCAGCCGAGACAGCTATGGCTACACCTTC; CDR3 protein: CASRDSYGYTF; J gene: TRBJ1-2; V gene: TRBV6-6; D gene: .; clone size: .
CDR3 DNA: TGTGCCAGCCCTCGACCGACAGGGGTATTCGAAAAACTGTTTTTT; CDR3 protein: CASPRPTGVFEKLFF; J gene: TRBJ1-4; V gene: TRBV6-7; D gene: TRBD1; clone size: .
CDR3 DNA: TGTGCCAGCAGCTTAGCGCAGGGGACCCCCGTCGAGTTCTTC; CDR3 protein: CASSLAQGTPVEFF; J gene: TRBJ2-1; V gene: TRBV7-8; D gene: .; clone size: .
CDR3 DNA: TGTGCCAGCAGCCTTAAAAGCAATGAGCAGTTCTTC; CDR3 protein: CASSLKSNEQFF; J gene: TRBJ2-1; V gene: TRBV7-6; D gene: .; clone size: .
CDR3 DNA: TGTGCCAGCAGCTTAGCGGATACCATAGCCTCCTACGAGCAGTACTTC; CDR3 protein: CASSLADTIASYEQYF; J gene: TRBJ2-7; V gene: TRBV11-2; D gene: .; clone size: .
CDR3 DNA: TGTGCCAGTAGTATTTTAGGGATAGATGAGCAGTTCTTC; CDR3 protein: CASSILGIDEQFF; J gene: TRBJ2-1; V gene: TRBV19; D gene: .; clone size: once
CDR3 DNA: TGTGCCAGCAGTGCATACGGGGCCTCCTACGAGCAGTACTTC; CDR3 protein: CASSAYGASYEQYF; J gene: TRBJ2-7; V gene: TRBV28; D gene: .; clone size: .
CDR3 DNA: TGTGCCACCAGCTTTAGGACTAGCGGGAATGAGCAGTTCTTC; CDR3 protein: CATSFRTSGNEQFF; J gene: TRBJ2-1; V gene: TRBV15; D gene: TRBD2; clone size: few
CDR3 DNA: TGTGCCAGCAGCCAAGACCGAACAGGGAATGCAGGTAGTGGCTACACCTTC; CDR3 protein: CASSQDRTGNAGSGYTF; J gene: TRBJ1-2; V gene: TRBV4-2; D gene: .; clone size: .